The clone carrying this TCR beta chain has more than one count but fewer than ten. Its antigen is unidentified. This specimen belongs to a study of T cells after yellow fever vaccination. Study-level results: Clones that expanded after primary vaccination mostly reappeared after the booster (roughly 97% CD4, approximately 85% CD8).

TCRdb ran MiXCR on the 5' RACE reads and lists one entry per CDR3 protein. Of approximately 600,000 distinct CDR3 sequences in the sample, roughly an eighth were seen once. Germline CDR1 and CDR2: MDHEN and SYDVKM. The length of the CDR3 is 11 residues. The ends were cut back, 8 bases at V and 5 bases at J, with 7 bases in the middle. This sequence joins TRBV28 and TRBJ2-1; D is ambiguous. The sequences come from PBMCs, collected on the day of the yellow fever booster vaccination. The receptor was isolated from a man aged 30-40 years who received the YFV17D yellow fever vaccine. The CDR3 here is CASLSNNEQFF. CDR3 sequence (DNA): TGTGCCAGCCTGAGTAACAATGAGCAGTTCTTC. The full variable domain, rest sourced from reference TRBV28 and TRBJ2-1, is DVKVTQSSRYLVKRTGEKVFLECVQDMDHENMFWYRQDPGLGLRLIYFSYDVKMKEKGDIPEGYSVSREKKERFSLILESASTNQTSMYLCASLSNNEQFFGPGTRLTVL.